These T cell receptor beta chains were read from a single sample in a study of cytomegalovirus exposure and HLA in healthy donors. Method: immunoSEQ multiplex PCR; TCRdb's copy keeps in-frame clones and lacks some. The sample has 150,000 to 180,000 clones; approximately 81% are singletons. Sequencing input: PBMCs. Receptor source: a woman aged 18-29 years in good health and CMV-seronegative. The CDR3 runs from the conserved cysteine through the conserved F or W. Fields, in order: V gene, clone size, D gene, J gene, CDR3 DNA, CDR3 protein. D genes are given only for firm matches. Size tells how often a clone was seen (once, few, many) or the class of an expanded clone, and some rows leave it out.

>TRBV5-4|NA|NA|TRBJ2-7
TGTGCCAGCAGCCGTCCCAGCAGGCAGGCCTACGAGCAGTACTTC
CASSRPSRQAYEQYF
>TRBV14|NA|NA|TRBJ1-5
TGTGCCAGCAGCCAAGTTTCACCCCCGGGGGGGTGGCTCAATCAGCCCCAGCATTTT
CASSQVSPPGGWLNQPQHF
>TRBV11-2|NA|TRBD1|TRBJ2-7
TGTGCCAGCAGCTTAGAAGGGGACAGTCCCCTTCGGGAGCAGTACTTC
CASSLEGDSPLREQYF
>TRBV29-1|NA|NA|TRBJ2-7
TGCAGCGTTGAAACGGGTATCTACGAGCAGTACTTC
CSVETGIYEQYF
>TRBV27|NA|NA|TRBJ2-2
TGTGCCAGCAGCATGAGACACGATGGGACCGGGGAGCTGTTTTTT
CASSMRHDGTGELFF
>TRBV15|once|NA|TRBJ2-1
TGTGCCACCAGCAGTATCGGCTCCTACAATGAGCAGTTCTTC
CATSSIGSYNEQFF
>TRBV25-1|once|TRBD1|TRBJ2-6
TGTGCCAGCGGGGACAGATCTGGGGCCAACGTCCTGACTTTC
CASGDRSGANVLTF
>TRBV5-6|few|NA|TRBJ1-2
TGTGCCAGCAGCTTGTCGGGGGGCGGCTATGGCTACACCTTC
CASSLSGGGYGYTF
>TRBV7-3|NA|TRBD1|TRBJ2-2
TGTGCCAGCAGCATCAGGGGGCCGAACACCGGGGAGCTGTTTTTT
CASSIRGPNTGELFF
>TRBV7-2|NA|TRBD2|TRBJ2-7
TGTGCCAGCAGCTTGACTAGCGGGGGGGGTAACTACGAGCAGTACTTC
CASSLTSGGGNYEQYF
>TRBV2|NA|NA|TRBJ1-2
TGTGCCAGCAGTGTGCAGGGCGTTGTCTATGGCTACACCTTC
CASSVQGVVYGYTF
>TRBV27|few|TRBD2|TRBJ2-5
TGTGCCAGCAGTTTCAGCGGGAGGGGTGAGACCCAGTACTTC
CASSFSGRGETQYF
>TRBV7-9|NA|NA|TRBJ1-4
TGTTCCAGCAGCTCCCCAGGGATAGGTACGACTAATGAAAAACTGTTTTTT
CSSSSPGIGTTNEKLFF
>TRBV2|NA|TRBD1|TRBJ1-2
TGTGCCAGCAGTGCGGGGACAGGGAACTATGGCTACACCTTC
CASSAGTGNYGYTF
>TRBV2|NA|NA|TRBJ1-6
TGTGCCAGCAGCCGAAACAGGGAAACATCACCCCTCCACTTT
CASSRNRETSPLHF
>TRBV9|NA|TRBD2|TRBJ2-3
TGTGCCAGCAGCCCCACGGGACTAGCGGGGCCCCAGGGTACGCAGTATTTT
CASSPTGLAGPQGTQYF
>TRBV2|NA|NA|TRBJ2-2
TGTGCCAGCAGGAGGACCGGGGAGCTGTTTTTT
CASRRTGELFF
>TRBV5-1|NA|TRBD2|TRBJ2-5
TGCGCCAGCAGCTTACCCCGGTGGACTAGCGGGAGGTCCCAGTACTTC
CASSLPRWTSGRSQYF
>TRBV18|once|TRBD2|TRBJ2-1
TGTGCCAGCTCACCACGTAGCGGGAGGGTCTATGAGCAGTTCTTC
CASSPRSGRVYEQFF
>TRBV11-2|NA|TRBD2|TRBJ2-7
TGTGCCAGCAGCCGGGGGGGACTCGAGCAGTACTTC
CASSRGGLEQYF
>TRBV29-1|NA|TRBD1|TRBJ1-2
TGCAGCGTTCAGACAGGGACCCACTATGGCTACACCTTC
CSVQTGTHYGYTF
>TRBV5-6|NA|TRBD2|TRBJ2-5
TGTGCCAGCAGCTTGGCCCGAACTAGCGGGGGCCACCGCTCGAAGACCCAGTACTTC
CASSLARTSGGHRSKTQYF
>TRBV11-2|NA|NA|TRBJ2-1
TGTGCCAGCACGGGTGCGGGGAGAGGCAATGAGCAGTTCTTC
CASTGAGRGNEQFF
>TRBV5-1|NA|NA|TRBJ1-5
TGCGCCAGCAGTCAGCGCAGGGGTGGAGCGGGAAGCAATCAGCCCCAGCATTTT
CASSQRRGGAGSNQPQHF
>TRBV18|NA|TRBD1|TRBJ1-2
TGTGCCAGCTCACGTCGACAGGGGGCGGAATATGGCTACACCTTC
CASSRRQGAEYGYTF
>TRBV7-8|once|NA|TRBJ2-1
TGTGCCAGCAGCTTATGGTCTAGCGCGTACAATGAGCAGTTCTTC
CASSLWSSAYNEQFF
>TRBV5-5|NA|NA|TRBJ1-2
TGTGCCAGCAGCCCCGAGGGACTGAGCTATGGCTACACCTTC
CASSPEGLSYGYTF
>TRBV9|NA|TRBD2|TRBJ2-1
TGTGCCAGCAGCGTAAAGGAGCGGGAGGGCCGCGAGCAGTTCTTC
CASSVKEREGREQFF
>TRBV10-1|NA|TRBD2|TRBJ2-5
TGCGCCAGCAGTGAGTCTAGCGGGGGTCACCAAGAGACCCAGTACTTC
CASSESSGGHQETQYF
>TRBV9|NA|NA|TRBJ1-2
TGTGCCAGCAGCCCGAGTTTGGACAATAACTATGGCTACACCTTC
CASSPSLDNNYGYTF
>TRBV19|NA|TRBD1|TRBJ2-3
TGTGCCAGTAGTATCAGGGACAGGGACACAGATACGCAGTATTTT
CASSIRDRDTDTQYF
>TRBV9|NA|NA|TRBJ1-4
TGTGCCAGCAGCTCAGCAGGAGGAGGACTGTTTTTT
CASSSAGGGLFF
>TRBV28|NA|TRBD1|TRBJ1-2
TGTGCCAGCAGCACACAGGGGAGAAGCTATGGCTACACCTTC
CASSTQGRSYGYTF
>TRBV27|NA|NA|TRBJ1-1
TGTGCCAGCAGTTTATTACCTCTCGGGGGGCGTAGGACTGAAGCTTTCTTT
CASSLLPLGGRRTEAFF
>TRBV2|NA|NA|TRBJ1-5
TGTGCCACCACAGGGTCGGTCGGCAATCAGCCCCAGCATTTT
CATTGSVGNQPQHF
>TRBV13|NA|NA|TRBJ2-7
TGTGCCAGCAGCTTAGAAGCTACCGCCGAGCAGTACTTC
CASSLEATAEQYF
>TRBV18|NA|NA|TRBJ1-1
TGTGCCAGCTCCTCACAGCAGAACACTGAAGCTTTCTTT
CASSSQQNTEAFF
>TRBV19|once|NA|TRBJ2-7
TGTGCCAGTAGTATCGAAACGGGTGCCTACGAGCAGTACTTC
CASSIETGAYEQYF
>TRBV30|NA|NA|TRBJ1-1
TGTGCCTGGAGTGCCCTTTACAGTCAGAACACTGAAGCTTTCTTT
CAWSALYSQNTEAFF